The clone carrying this T cell receptor (beta chain) turned up a few times. This CDR3 comprises 12 residues. The V gene's germline CDR1 is MDHEN and CDR2 SYDVKM. J lost 10 bases, V lost 8 bases, and 4 bases had no gene match. The record originates from a study of blood T cell repertoires in COVID-19. Study-level background: There were acute and convalescent COVID-19 samples, and they came from the United States, Italy and Spain.

The method was immunoSEQ multiplex PCR; TCRdb's version includes in-frame clones alone and lacks a portion of them. The repertoire has about 140,000 clones, 78% of them found once; the top ten carry about 1.9%. The sample comprised peripheral blood. This chain connects TRBV28 to TRBJ1-6; 8 nucleotides agree with TRBD1. The TCR sequence derives from a woman aged 55-69 years with acute or convalescent COVID-19. CDR3 sequence reads: CASGQGISPLHF. The CDR3 DNA reads TGTGCCAGCGGACAGGGTATATCACCCCTCCACTTT. Drawing the rest from reference TRBV28 and TRBJ1-6, the complete variable domain is DVKVTQSSRYLVKRTGEKVFLECVQDMDHENMFWYRQDPGLGLRLIYFSYDVKMKEKGDIPEGYSVSREKKERFSLILESASTNQTSMYLCASGQGISPLHFGNGTRLTVT.